This T cell receptor (beta chain) was documented in a study of blood T cell repertoires in COVID-19. Repertoires were generated with immunoSEQ multiplex PCR, while TCRdb's copy carries only in-frame clones and drops some. The repertoire consists of about 250,000 clones, with about four fifths occurring once and the leading ten covering approximately 8.6%. The germline CDR1 and CDR2 sequences are MNHEY and SVGAGI. CDR3 length: 15 amino acids. Trimming cost V 6 bases and J 5 bases; bases outside gene matches: 10. The chain is built from TRBV6-5 and TRBJ2-5, with 9 bases identical to TRBD1. Specimen: peripheral blood. The TCR comes from a man aged 40-49 years with active or convalescent COVID-19. CDR3: CASRSSQGAKETQYF. The CDR3 nucleotides read TGTGCCAGCAGGTCCTCACAGGGGGCAAAGGAGACCCAGTACTTC.